These 8 T cell receptor beta chains originate from one sample sequenced in a study of CD8+CD57+ T cells in acquired aplastic anemia. Patients picked for sequencing had shown CD8+CD57+ cell expansion detected by flow cytometry. Template material for TCR beta VDJ and CDR3 profiling consisted of genomic DNA. One entry per CDR3 protein results from TCRdb running MiXCR on the reads. The sample has 150,000 to 200,000 distinct CDR3 sequences, 71% seen once. Sequencing input: sorted CD4+, CD8+, or CD8+CD57+ T cells (not recorded which) from PBMCs. The source of these receptors is a human donor with aplastic anemia.

This clonotype occurred many times. This chain uses TRBV4-1 with TRBJ1-1, with 12 bases lining up with TRBD1. The germline CDR1 and CDR2 sequences are MGHRA and YSYEKL. The ends lost 1 base at V and 1 base at J; junction bases unmatched: 10. CDR3 size: 19 residues. The CDR3 region is CASSQAALGTGGRNTEAFF. The CDR3, as DNA: TGCGCCAGCAGCCAAGCCGCCCTTGGGACAGGGGGCAGGAACACTGAAGCTTTCTTT.

The genes are TRBV9 and TRBJ1-1; D might be TRBD1 (6 bases). Germline CDR1 is SGDLS and CDR2 is YYNGEE. The CDR3 extends over 15 amino acids. V lost 0 bases, J lost 3 bases, and 12 bases lay in between. In DNA, the CDR3 is TGTGCCAGCAGCGTAGCTAGAGGGGGGGACACTGAAGCTTTCTTT. This sequence encodes CASSVARGGDTEAFF.

The chain carries TRBV19 and TRBJ2-4; no definite D call. The germline V gene has CDR1 LNHDA and CDR2 SQIVND (reference sequence). Between the trimmed V and J ends, which lost 3 bases and 6 bases, there was a span of 9 bases. CDR3 length: 13 residues. CDR3: CASSIGTGNIQYF. DNA for the CDR3: TGTGCCAGTAGTATCGGAACGGGAAACATTCAGTACTTC.

The chain couples TRBV27 to TRBJ1-2; D gene uncertain. The CDR3 runs 11 residues. Germline V gives CDR1 MNHEY, CDR2 SMNVEV (reference sequence). The V and J ends lost 5 bases and 10 bases respectively, with 11 bases between them. The CDR3 bases are TGTGCCAGCAGTGCGGGCATGTACTACACCTTC. Translated: CASSAGMYYTF.

The chain joins TRBV20-1 to TRBJ2-7, with D hard to call. CDR3 length: 12 residues. The germline gives CDR1 DFQATT, CDR2 SNEGSKA (reference sequence). Trimming removed 6 bases from V and 12 bases from J, with 21 bases in between. The CDR3 spells CSAPGSVPVRYF. The CDR3 DNA reads TGCAGTGCACCCGGGTCGGTACCTGTACGGTACTTC.

V gene TRBV19 combines with J gene TRBJ1-1; possible D gene TRBD1, 5 bases. The germline V gene has CDR1 LNHDA and CDR2 SQIVND (reference sequence). V was clipped by 6 bases and J by 3 bases, with 14 bases between them. The CDR3 sequence is 14 residues long. CDR3: CASSRHLGDTEAFF. The CDR3, as DNA: TGTGCCAGTAGCCGACATCTGGGGGACACTGAAGCTTTCTTT. Full variable domain (outside the CDR3, taken from reference TRBV19 and TRBJ1-1): DGGITQSPKYLFRKEGQNVTLSCEQNLNHDAMYWYRQDPGQGLRLIYYSQIVNDFQKGDIAEGYSVSREKKESFPLTVTSAQKNPTAFYLCASSRHLGDTEAFFGQGTRLTVV.

The chain joins TRBV7-8 to TRBJ2-5, with a tentative D call TRBD2 (5 bases). The germline V gene has CDR1 SGHVS and CDR2 FQNEAQ. V was pared by 5 bases and J by 4 bases, with 14 bases between. CDR3 length: 14 amino acids. The CDR3 sequence: CASSQISGGETQYF. As DNA, the CDR3 is TGTGCCAGCAGCCAAATCAGCGGAGGAGAGACCCAGTACTTC.

J is TRBJ1-3 and V is TRBV7-9, with TRBD1 as a possible D gene (5 bases). The germline V gene encodes CDR1 SEHNR and CDR2 FQNEAQ (reference sequence). The CDR3 contains 16 residues. Trimming removed 5 bases from V and 0 bases from J, with 14 bases in between. For the CDR3, the DNA is TGTGCCAGCAGCCGATTAAACGGGGGCTCTGGAAACACCATATATTTT. Amino acids: CASSRLNGGSGNTIYF.